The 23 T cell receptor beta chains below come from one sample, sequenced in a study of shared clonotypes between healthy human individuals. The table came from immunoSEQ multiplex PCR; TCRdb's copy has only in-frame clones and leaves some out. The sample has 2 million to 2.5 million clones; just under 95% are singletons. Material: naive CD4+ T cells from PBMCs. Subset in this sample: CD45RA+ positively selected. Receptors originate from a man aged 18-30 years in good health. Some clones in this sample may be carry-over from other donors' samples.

CDR3 sequence: CASSGGSYGYTF. The DNA for the CDR3 is TGTGCCAGCAGCGGGGGTTCCTATGGCTACACCTTC. V usage is TRBV28 and J usage is TRBJ1-2; TRBD1 is a possible D gene (5 bases). This CDR3 spans 12 amino acids. The germline V and J ends were trimmed by 6 bases and 4 bases, with 9 bases remaining between them. Germline CDR1 reads MDHEN; CDR2 reads SYDVKM.

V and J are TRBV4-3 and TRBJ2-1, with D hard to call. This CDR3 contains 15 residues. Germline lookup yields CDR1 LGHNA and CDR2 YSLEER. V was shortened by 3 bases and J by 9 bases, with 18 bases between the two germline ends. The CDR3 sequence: CASSHRNFGFSEQFF. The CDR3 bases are TGCGCCAGCAGCCATCGGAACTTCGGGTTCTCTGAGCAGTTCTTC.

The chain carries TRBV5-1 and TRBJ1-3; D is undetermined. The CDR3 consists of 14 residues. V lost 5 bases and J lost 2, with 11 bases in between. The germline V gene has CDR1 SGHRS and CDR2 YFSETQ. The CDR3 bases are TGCGCCAGCAGACCCCGACTTACTGGAAACACCATATATTTT. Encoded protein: CASRPRLTGNTIYF.

Written as DNA, the CDR3 is TGTGCCAGCAGCCCCGGGACTCTCTTATCCGTTGAGCAGTTCTTC. Protein sequence: CASSPGTLLSVEQFF. This chain connects TRBV5-4 to TRBJ2-1, with D possibly being TRBD2 (6 bases). The CDR3 loop spans 15 amino acids. Germline values: CDR1 SGHNT, CDR2 YYREEE (reference sequence). Trimming left V 4 bases short and J 9 bases short, with 20 bases between. The whole variable domain, remainder taken from reference TRBV5-4 and TRBJ2-1, is ETGVTQSPTHLIKTRGQQVTLRCSSQSGHNTVSWYQQALGQGPQFIFQYYREEENGRGNFPPRFSGLQFPNYSSELNVNALELDDSALYLCASSPGTLLSVEQFFGPGTRLTVL.

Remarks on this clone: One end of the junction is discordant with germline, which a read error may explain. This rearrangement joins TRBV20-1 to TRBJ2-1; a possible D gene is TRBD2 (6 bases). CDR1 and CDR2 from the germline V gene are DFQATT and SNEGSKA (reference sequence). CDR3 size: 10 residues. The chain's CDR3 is CSASPRGLVF. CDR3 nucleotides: TGCAGTGCTAGCCCGCGGGGACTGGTCTTC.

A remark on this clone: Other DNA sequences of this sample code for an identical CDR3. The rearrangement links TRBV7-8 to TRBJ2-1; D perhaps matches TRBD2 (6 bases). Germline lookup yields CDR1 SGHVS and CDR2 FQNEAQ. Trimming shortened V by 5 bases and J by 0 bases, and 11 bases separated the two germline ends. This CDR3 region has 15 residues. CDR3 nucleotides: TGTGCCAGCAGCCTCCGGGAGAGCTCCTACAATGAGCAGTTCTTC. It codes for CASSLRESSYNEQFF.

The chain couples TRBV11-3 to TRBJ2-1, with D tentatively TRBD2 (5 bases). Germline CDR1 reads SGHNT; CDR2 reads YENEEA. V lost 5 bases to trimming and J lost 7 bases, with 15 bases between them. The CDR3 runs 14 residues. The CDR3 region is CASSPRDSVNEQFF. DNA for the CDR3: TGTGCCAGCAGCCCCCGGGATTCGGTAAATGAGCAGTTCTTC.

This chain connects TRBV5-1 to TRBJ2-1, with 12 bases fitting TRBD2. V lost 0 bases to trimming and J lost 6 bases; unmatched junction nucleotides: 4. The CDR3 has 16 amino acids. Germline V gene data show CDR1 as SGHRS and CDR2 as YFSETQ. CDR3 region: CASSLAGLAGLNEQFF. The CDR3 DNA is TGCGCCAGCAGCTTGGCCGGACTAGCGGGACTCAATGAGCAGTTCTTC.

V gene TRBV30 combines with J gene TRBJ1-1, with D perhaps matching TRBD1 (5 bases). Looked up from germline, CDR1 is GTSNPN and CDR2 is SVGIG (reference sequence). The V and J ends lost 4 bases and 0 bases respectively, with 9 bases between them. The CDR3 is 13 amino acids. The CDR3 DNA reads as TGTGCCTGGATTAGGGGTTTGAACACTGAAGCTTTCTTT. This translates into CAWIRGLNTEAFF.

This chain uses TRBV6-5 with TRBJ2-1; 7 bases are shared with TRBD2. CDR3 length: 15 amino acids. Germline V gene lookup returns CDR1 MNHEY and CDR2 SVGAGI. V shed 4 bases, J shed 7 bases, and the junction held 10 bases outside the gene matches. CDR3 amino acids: CASSWLGGSRNEQFF. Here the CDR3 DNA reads TGTGCCAGCAGTTGGCTGGGCGGGAGCAGGAATGAGCAGTTCTTC.

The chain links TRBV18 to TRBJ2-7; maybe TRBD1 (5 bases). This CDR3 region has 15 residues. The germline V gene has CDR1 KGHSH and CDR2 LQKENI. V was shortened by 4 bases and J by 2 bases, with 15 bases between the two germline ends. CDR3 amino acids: CASSLPGLQAYEQYF. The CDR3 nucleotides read TGTGCCAGCTCACTCCCGGGCCTACAGGCCTACGAGCAGTACTTC.

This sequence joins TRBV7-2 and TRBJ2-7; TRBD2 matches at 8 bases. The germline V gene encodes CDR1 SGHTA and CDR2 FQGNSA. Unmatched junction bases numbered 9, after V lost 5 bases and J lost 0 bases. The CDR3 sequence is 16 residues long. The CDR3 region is CASSKSGSSLSYEQYF. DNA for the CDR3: TGTGCCAGCAGCAAAAGCGGGAGCTCGCTCTCCTACGAGCAGTACTTC.

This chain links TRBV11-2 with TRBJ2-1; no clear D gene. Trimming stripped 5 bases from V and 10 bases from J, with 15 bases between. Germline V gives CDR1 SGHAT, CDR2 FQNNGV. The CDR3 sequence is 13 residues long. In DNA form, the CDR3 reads TGTGCCAGCAGCCCAACCCAGCAAACGGAGCAGTTCTTC. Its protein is CASSPTQQTEQFF.

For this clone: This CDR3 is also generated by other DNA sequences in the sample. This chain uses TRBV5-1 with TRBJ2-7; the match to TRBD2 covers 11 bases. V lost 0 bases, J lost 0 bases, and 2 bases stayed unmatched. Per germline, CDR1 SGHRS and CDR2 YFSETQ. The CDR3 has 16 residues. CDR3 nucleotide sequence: TGCGCCAGCAGCTTGGCCGGGACTAGCGGCTCCTACGAGCAGTACTTC. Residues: CASSLAGTSGSYEQYF.

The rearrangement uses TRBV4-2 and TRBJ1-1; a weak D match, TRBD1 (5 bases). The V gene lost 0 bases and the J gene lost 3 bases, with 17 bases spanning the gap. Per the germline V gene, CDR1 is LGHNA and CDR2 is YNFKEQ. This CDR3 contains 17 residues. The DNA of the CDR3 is TGTGCCAGCAGCCAAGATTGGTGGCAGGGAAAGGACACTGAAGCTTTCTTT. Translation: CASSQDWWQGKDTEAFF.

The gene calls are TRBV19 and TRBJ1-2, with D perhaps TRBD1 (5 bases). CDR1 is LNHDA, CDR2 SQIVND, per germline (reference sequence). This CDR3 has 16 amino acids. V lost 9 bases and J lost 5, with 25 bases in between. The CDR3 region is CASPRGRSTPPYGYTF. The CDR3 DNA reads TGTGCCAGCCCCCGGGGGAGATCGACCCCTCCTTATGGCTACACCTTC.

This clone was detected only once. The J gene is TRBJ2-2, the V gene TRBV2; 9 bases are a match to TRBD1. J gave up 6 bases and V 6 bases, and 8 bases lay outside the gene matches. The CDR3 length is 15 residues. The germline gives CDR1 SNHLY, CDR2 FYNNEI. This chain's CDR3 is CASRTGTGLPGELFF. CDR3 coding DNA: TGTGCCAGCAGGACCGGGACAGGGCTTCCCGGGGAGCTGTTTTTT.

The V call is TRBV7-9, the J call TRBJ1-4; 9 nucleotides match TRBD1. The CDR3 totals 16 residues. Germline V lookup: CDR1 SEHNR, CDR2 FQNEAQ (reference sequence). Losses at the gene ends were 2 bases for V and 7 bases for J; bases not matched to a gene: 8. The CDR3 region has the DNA TGTGCCAGCAGCTTACGTCAACAGGGGGCGCGTGAAAAACTGTTTTTT. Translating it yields CASSLRQQGAREKLFF. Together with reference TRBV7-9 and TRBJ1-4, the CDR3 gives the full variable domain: DTGVSQNPRHKITKRGQNVTFRCDPISEHNRLYWYRQTLGQGPEFLTYFQNEAQLEKSRLLSDRFSAERPKGSFSTLEIQRTEQGDSAMYLCASSLRQQGAREKLFFGSGTQLSVL.

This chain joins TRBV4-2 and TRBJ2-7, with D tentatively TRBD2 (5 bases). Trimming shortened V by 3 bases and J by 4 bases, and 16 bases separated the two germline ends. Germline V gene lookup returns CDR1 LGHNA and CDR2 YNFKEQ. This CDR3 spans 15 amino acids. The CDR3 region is CASSQDSRRTYEQYF. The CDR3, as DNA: TGTGCCAGCAGCCAGGATTCGCGCAGGACTTACGAGCAGTACTTC.

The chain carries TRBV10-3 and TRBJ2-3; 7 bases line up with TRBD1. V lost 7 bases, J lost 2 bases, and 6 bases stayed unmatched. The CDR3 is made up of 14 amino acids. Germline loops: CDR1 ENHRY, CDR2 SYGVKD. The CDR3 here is CAITGQANTDTQYF. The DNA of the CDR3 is TGTGCCATCACTGGACAGGCGAACACAGATACGCAGTATTTT.

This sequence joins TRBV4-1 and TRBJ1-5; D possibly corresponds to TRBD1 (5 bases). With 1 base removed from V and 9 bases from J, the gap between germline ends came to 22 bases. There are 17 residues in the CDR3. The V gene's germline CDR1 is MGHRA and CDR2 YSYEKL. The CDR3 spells CASSQAPDGAGLRPQHF. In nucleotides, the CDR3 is TGCGCCAGCAGCCAAGCCCCCGACGGGGCAGGCCTCAGGCCCCAGCATTTT.

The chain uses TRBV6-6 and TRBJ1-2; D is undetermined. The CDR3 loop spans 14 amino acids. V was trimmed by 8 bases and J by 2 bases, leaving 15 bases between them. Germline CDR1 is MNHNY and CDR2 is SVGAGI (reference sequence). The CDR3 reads CASWVAGVNYGYTF. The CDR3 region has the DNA TGTGCCAGCTGGGTGGCGGGCGTCAACTATGGCTACACCTTC.

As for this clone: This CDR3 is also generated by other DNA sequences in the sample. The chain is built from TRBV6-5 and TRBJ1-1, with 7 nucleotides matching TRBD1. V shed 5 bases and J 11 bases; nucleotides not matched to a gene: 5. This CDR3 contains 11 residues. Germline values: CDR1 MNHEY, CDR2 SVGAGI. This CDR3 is CASSRQGRAFF. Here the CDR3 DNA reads TGTGCCAGCAGTCGACAGGGTAGGGCTTTCTTT.